This T cell receptor beta chain was sequenced during a study of shared clonotypes between healthy human individuals (dated by TCRdb to the early 2020s). Notes on the research overall: Two women and a few men aged 18 to 49 years were included in the cohort. For each donor, CD4 naive and CD4 memory were each run on three plates, CD8 naive on two plates, and CD8 memory on one plate. Blood TCR repertoires of roughly five healthy adults were deeply sequenced to estimate repertoire size and the extent of clonotype sharing between individuals. Libraries were prepared and TCR repertoires were sequenced by different laboratories using diverse techniques, in order to increase sequencing depth and limit assay-specific biases. Per donor, leukapheresis produced somewhere between about 0.85 and 8.9 billion PBMCs. Study-wide conclusions, independent of this receptor: Sampling was restricted to blood, and TCR repertoires in tissue are likely to differ from TCR repertoires in blood. Compared with non-shared clonotypes, the clonotypes found in all four sorted-subset donors had higher generation probabilities. Pairwise subsampling indicated that sequencing depth was expected to affect the degree of clonotype sharing among donors. Incomplete sequencing was indicated by rarefaction of sorted-subset datasets, despite the large sequencing depth. Naive subsets generally had larger estimated clonotype richness than memory subsets did. The small number of donors limited the genetic and exposure-history diversity represented. When a handful of donors were compared, the shared fraction of clonotypes was roughly 5% for naive CD4, about 4% for naive CD8, roughly 2.5% for memory CD4, and 0.4% for memory CD8.

As encoded in the germline V gene, CDR1 is SGDLS while CDR2 is YYNGEE. The CDR3 runs 16 residues from the cysteine to the phenylalanine. Just CDR3 DNA is preserved here, 48 bases in frame from base 1. At the junction V is shortened by 0 bases and J by 0 bases, with 10 bases in between. The count of this clone is one. Its antigen is currently not known. No clone much larger than this one lies a single base away; base qualities are absent. CD8 naive samples consisted of CD45RO-negative cells that were positively selected for CCR7, yielding a CD45RA+CCR7+ population without TemRA cells. The donors were healthy, HIV-negative adults who had no recently reported acute infections or vaccinations. Only Caucasian adults living in Nashville, Tennessee, USA were represented among the donors. After blood collection by leukapheresis, PBMCs were isolated using Ficoll-Histopaque density gradient centrifugation and then cryopreserved in the vapor phase of liquid nitrogen. Analytical flow cytometry was used to check the purity and quantity of each magnetically sorted T cell population. Genomic DNA was isolated from each sorted fraction and quantified by UV absorbance on a Nanodrop 2000c.

TCR CDR3 regions were amplified from genomic DNA by multiplex PCR using the deep immunoSEQ assay. For each cell subset, the extracted genomic DNA was distributed evenly across all wells of several immunoSEQ 96-well plates, and each plate served as one replicate. For sorted subsets, each replicate PCR was loaded with approximately 200 ng genomic DNA, equivalent to approximately 33,000 T cell genomes. Purified libraries were measured with a Qubit 3.0 fluorometer, size-checked on a Bioanalyzer 2100, and measured again with the KAPA Library Quantification kit. Every immunoSEQ 96-well plate was sequenced on a separate single-read 150-cycle Illumina NextSeq 550 flow cell. The study's processing was this. Because the immunoSEQ output included only junctional sequences and no quality scores, the filtering could not be the same as the filtering used for full-length reads. Sequences were annotated with PyIR, a Python wrapper for IgBLAST v1.9, and V/J genes and CDR3 were assigned using IMGT germline references. Reads with weak V/J assignments (E-value above 1e-6), missing CDR3, stop codons, out-of-frame junctions, or ambiguous translated residues were removed. V3J clonotypes were defined by identical inferred V gene, J gene, and CDR3 amino acid sequence. Percentage overlap between repertoires was calculated by dividing the number of shared unique clonotypes by the size of the smaller repertoire. RTK rarefaction, the Chao1 estimator, and Recon v2.1 estimates of unobserved clonotypes were used to assess repertoire richness. For all TCRbeta clonotypes obtained by the gDNA method from several donors, generation probabilities were computed with OLGA. Entries here come from immuneACCESS through TCRdb and include only in-frame sequences with V and J called. Some clones fail to appear in such tables; in the studies checked, an unresolved V gene covers under half of the shortfall, and the cause of the remainder is unknown. V and J calls and clone size are given by that table; D and trimming were obtained from the DNA. For this sample there are 550,000 to 600,000 clones; roughly 98% appear just once. The ten largest clones add up to roughly 0.29% of the sample.

This clonotype was sampled from a man under 40 in good health. The sequence is built from TRBV9 and TRBJ2-1; possibly the D gene is TRBD1, per 5 matching bases. Sequences were obtained from naive CD8+ T cells sorted from blood. The sample's cell subset or site label is to be understood as: CD45RA+CCR7+. This receptor carries the CDR3 CASSVGGFSSYNEQFF. The DNA is as follows: TGTGCCAGCAGCGTAGGGGGCTTTAGCTCCTACAATGAGCAGTTCTTC.